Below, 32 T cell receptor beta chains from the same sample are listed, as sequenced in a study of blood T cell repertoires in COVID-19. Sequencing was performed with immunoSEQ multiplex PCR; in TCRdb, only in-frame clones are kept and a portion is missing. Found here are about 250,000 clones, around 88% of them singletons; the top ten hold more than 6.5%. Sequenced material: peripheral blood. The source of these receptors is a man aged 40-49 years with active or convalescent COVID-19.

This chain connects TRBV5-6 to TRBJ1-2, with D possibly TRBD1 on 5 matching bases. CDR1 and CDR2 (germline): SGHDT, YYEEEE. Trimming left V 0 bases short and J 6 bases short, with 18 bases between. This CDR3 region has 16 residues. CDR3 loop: CASSLVFLAGGDGYTF. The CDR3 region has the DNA TGTGCCAGCAGCTTGGTTTTCTTGGCGGGGGGTGATGGCTACACCTTC.

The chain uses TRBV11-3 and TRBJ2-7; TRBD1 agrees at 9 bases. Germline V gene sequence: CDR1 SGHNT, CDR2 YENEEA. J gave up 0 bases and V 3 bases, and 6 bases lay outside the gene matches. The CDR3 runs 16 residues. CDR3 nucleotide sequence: TGTGCCAGCAGCTTCGAACAGGGGGCGAGCTCCTACGAGCAGTACTTC. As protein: CASSFEQGASSYEQYF.

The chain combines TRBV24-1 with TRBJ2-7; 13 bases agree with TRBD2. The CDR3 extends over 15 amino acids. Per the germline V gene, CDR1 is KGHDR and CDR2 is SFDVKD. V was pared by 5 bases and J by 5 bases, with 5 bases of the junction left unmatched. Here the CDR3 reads CATSGTSGRLDEQYF. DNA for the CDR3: TGTGCCACCAGTGGGACTAGCGGGAGACTCGACGAGCAGTACTTC.

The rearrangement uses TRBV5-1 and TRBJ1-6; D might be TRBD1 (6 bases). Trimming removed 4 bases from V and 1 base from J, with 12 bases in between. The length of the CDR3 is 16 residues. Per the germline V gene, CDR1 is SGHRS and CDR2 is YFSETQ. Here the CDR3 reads CASSLMGASYNSPLHF. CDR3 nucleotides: TGCGCCAGCAGCCTAATGGGGGCGTCCTATAATTCACCCCTCCACTTT.

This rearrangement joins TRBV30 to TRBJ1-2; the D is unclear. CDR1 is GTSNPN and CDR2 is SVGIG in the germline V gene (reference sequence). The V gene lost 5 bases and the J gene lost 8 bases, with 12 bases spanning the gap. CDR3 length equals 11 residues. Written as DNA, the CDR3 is TGTGCCTGGGGCAATAGTATGGGCTACACCTTC. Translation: CAWGNSMGYTF.

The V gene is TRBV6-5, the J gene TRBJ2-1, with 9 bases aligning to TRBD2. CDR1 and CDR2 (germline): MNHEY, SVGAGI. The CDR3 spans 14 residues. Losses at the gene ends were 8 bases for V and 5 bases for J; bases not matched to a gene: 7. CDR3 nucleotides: TGTGCCAGCGCAACCCTAGCGGGAAACAATGAGCAGTTCTTC. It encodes CASATLAGNNEQFF.

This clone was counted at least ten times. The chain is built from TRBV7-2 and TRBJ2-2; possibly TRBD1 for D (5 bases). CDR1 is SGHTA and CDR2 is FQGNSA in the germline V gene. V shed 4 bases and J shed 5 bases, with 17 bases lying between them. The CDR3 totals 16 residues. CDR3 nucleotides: TGTGCCAGCAGCTCACCTCTCGTGGGGCTGACCGGGGAGCTGTTTTTT. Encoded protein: CASSSPLVGLTGELFF.

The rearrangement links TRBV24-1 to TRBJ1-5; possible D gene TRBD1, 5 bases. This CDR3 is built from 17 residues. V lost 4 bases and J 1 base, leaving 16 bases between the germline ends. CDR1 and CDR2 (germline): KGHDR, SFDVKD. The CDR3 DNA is TGTGCCACCAGTGACCCGGGGGATAAGGGGAGCAATCAGCCCCAGCATTTT. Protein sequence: CATSDPGDKGSNQPQHF.

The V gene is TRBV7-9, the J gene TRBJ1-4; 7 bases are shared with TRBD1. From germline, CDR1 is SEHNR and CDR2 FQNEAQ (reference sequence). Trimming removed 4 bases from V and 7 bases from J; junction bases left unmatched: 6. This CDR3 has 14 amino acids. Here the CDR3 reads CASSSGTDFEKLFF. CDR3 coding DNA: TGTGCCAGCAGCTCTGGGACAGACTTTGAAAAACTGTTTTTT.

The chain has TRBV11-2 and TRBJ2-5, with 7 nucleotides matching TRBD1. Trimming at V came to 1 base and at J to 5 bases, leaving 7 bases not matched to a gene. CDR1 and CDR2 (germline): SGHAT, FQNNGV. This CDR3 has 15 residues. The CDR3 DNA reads TGTGCCAGCAGCTTAGGACAGGGTGGGTGGGAGACCCAGTACTTC. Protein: CASSLGQGGWETQYF.

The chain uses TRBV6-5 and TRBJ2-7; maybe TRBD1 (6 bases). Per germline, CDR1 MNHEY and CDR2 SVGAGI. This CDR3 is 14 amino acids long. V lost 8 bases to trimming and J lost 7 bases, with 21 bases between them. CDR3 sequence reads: CASSQDSPITEQYF. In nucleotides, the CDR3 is TGTGCCAGCTCGCAGGACAGCCCCATTACGGAGCAGTACTTC.

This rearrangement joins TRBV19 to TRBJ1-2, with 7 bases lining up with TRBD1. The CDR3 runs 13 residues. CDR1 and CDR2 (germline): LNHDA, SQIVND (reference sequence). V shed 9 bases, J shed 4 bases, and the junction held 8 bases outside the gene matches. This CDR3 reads CASKFTGVYGYTF. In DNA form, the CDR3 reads TGTGCCAGCAAATTTACAGGGGTCTATGGCTACACCTTC.

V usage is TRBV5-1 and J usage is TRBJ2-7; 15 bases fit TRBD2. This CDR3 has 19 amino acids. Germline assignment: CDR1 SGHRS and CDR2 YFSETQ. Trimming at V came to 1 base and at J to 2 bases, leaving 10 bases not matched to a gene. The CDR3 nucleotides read TGCGCCAGCAGCTTGAGCCCGGGACTAGCGGGAGGCCCAACCTACGAGCAGTACTTC. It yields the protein CASSLSPGLAGGPTYEQYF.

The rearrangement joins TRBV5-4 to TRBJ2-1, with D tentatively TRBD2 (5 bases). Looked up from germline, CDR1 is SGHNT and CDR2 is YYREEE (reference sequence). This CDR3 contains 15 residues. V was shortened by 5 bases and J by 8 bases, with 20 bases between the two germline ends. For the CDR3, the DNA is TGTGCCAGCAGACTGGGCGGGCAGGCAATCGATGAGCAGTTCTTC. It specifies CASRLGGQAIDEQFF.

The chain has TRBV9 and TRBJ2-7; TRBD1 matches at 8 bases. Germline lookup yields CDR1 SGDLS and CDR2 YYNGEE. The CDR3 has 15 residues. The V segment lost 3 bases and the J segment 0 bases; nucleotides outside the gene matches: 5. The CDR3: CASSEGDRSSYEQYF. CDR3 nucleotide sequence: TGTGCCAGCAGCGAGGGGGACAGGAGCTCCTACGAGCAGTACTTC.

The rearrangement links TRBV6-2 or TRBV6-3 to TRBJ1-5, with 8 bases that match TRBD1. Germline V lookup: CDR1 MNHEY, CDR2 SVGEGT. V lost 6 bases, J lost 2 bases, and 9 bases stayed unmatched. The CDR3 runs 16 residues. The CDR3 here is CASSLQGTGGNQPQHF. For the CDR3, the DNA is TGTGCCAGCAGCCTTCAAGGGACAGGAGGCAATCAGCCCCAGCATTTT.

CDR3 sequence: CASSSLASSYEQYF. Written as DNA, the CDR3 is TGTGCCAGCAGCTCGTTAGCCAGCTCCTACGAGCAGTACTTC. This sequence joins TRBV11-3 and TRBJ2-7; no definite D call. This CDR3 region has 14 residues. Germline assignment: CDR1 SGHNT and CDR2 YENEEA. V was trimmed by 4 bases and J by 0 bases, leaving 10 bases between them.

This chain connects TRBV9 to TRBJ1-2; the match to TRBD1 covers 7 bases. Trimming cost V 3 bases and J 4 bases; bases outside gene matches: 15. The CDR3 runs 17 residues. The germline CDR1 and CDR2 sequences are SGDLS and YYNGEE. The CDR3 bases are TGTGCCAGCAGCGGATTAACAGGGGACTCCGCGGGCTATGGCTACACCTTC. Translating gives CASSGLTGDSAGYGYTF.

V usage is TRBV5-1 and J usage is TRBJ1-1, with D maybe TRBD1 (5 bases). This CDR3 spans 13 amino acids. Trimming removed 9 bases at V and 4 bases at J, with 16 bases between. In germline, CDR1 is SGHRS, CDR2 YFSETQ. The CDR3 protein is CATRIQGSTEAFF. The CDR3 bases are TGCGCCACCCGTATCCAGGGAAGCACTGAAGCTTTCTTT. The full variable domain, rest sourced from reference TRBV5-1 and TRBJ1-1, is KAGVTQTPRYLIKTRGQQVTLSCSPISGHRSVSWYQQTPGQGLQFLFEYFSETQRNKGNFPGRFSGRQFSNSRSEMNVSTLELGDSALYLCATRIQGSTEAFFGQGTRLTVV.

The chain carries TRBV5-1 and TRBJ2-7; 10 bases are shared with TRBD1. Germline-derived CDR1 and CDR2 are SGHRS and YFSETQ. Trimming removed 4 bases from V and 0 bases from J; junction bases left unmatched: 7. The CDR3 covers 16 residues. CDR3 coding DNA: TGCGCCAGCAGCCCCGACCGGGACAGGGGCTCCTACGAGCAGTACTTC. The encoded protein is CASSPDRDRGSYEQYF.

CDR3 nucleotides: TGTGCCAGCAGTTCACAGGCGATGGTCTCCTACGAGCAGTACTTC. This sequence encodes CASSSQAMVSYEQYF. The V and J genes are TRBV2 and TRBJ2-7; a weak D match, TRBD1 (5 bases). There are 15 residues in the CDR3. Germline V CDR1 and CDR2: SNHLY, FYNNEI. V dropped 5 bases and J dropped 0 bases, with 14 bases sitting between them.

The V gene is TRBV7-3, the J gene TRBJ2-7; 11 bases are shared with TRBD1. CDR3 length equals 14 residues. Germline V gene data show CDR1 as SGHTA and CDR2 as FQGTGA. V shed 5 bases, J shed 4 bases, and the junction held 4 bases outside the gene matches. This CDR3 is CASSPGTGGYEQYF. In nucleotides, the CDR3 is TGTGCCAGCAGCCCCGGGACAGGGGGTTACGAGCAGTACTTC.

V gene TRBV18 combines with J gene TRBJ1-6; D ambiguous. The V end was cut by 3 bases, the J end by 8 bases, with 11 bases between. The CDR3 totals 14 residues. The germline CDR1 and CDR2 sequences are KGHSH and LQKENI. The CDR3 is CASSPRPLDSPLHF. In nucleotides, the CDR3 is TGTGCCAGCTCACCCCGGCCGCTAGATTCACCCCTCCACTTT.

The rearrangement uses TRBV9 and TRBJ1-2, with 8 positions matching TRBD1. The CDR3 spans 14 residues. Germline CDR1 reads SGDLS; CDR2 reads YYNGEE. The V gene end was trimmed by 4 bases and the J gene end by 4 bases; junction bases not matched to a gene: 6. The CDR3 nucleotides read TGTGCCAGCAGCTCGGACAGGGAGAGCTATGGCTACACCTTC. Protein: CASSSDRESYGYTF.

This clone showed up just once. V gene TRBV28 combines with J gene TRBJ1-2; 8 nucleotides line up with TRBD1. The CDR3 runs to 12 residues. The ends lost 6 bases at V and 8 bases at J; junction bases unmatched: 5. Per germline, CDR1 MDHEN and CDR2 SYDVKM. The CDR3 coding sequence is TGTGCCAGCAGGGGACAGGCAGGAGGCTACACCTTC. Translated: CASRGQAGGYTF.

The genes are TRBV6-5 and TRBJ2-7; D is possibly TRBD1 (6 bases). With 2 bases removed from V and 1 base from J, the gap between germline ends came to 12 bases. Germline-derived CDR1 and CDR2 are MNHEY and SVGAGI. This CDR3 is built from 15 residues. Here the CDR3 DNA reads TGTGCCAGCAGTTACGCCTCTACAGGGTCCTACGAGCAGTACTTC. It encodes CASSYASTGSYEQYF.

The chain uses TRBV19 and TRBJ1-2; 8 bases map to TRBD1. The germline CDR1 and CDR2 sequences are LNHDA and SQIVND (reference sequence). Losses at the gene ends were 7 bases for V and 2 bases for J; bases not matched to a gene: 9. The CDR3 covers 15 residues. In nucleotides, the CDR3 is TGTGCCAGTATCCTCCCGGGACAGGAGAACTATGGCTACACCTTC. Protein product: CASILPGQENYGYTF.

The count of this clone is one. The CDR3 sequence is CASSEMGPTNEQFF. As DNA, the CDR3 is TGCGCCAGCAGTGAGATGGGGCCCACGAATGAGCAGTTCTTC. V is TRBV10-2 and J is TRBJ2-1; D possibly corresponds to TRBD1 (5 bases). The CDR3 runs to 14 residues. Looked up from germline, CDR1 is WSHSY and CDR2 is SAAADI. V gave up 2 bases and J gave up 7 bases, with 12 bases separating them.

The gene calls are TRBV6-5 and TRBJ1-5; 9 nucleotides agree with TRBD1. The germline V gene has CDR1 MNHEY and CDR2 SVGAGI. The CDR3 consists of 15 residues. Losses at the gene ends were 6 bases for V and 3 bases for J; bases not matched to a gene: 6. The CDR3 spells CASSRDRVINQPQHF. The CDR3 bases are TGTGCCAGCAGCCGGGACAGGGTTATCAATCAGCCCCAGCATTTT.

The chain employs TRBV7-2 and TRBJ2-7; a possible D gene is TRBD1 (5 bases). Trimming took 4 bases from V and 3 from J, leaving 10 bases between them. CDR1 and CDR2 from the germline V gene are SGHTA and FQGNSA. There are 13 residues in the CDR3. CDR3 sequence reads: CASSSGHIYEQYF. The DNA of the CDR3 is TGTGCCAGCAGCTCCGGACATATCTACGAGCAGTACTTC.

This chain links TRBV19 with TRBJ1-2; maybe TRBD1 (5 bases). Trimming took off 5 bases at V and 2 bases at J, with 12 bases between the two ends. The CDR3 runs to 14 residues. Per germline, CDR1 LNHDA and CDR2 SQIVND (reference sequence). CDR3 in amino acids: CASSLLTANYGYTF. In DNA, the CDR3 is TGTGCCAGTAGTCTATTGACAGCCAACTATGGCTACACCTTC.

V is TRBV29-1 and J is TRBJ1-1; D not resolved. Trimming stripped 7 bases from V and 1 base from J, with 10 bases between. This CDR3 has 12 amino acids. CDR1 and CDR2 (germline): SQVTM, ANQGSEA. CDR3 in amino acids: CSAPLGNTEAFF. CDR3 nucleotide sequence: TGCAGCGCTCCCCTAGGGAACACTGAAGCTTTCTTT.